These 31 T cell receptor beta chains originate from one sample sequenced in a study of control samples from healthy donors and cancer patients (dated by TCRdb to about 2020). Receptor libraries were prepared by the immunoSEQ multiplex PCR assay. The table comes from immuneACCESS by way of TCRdb, which keeps in-frame sequences with V and J called. Part of the clones is missing from these tables; in studies checked, under half for an unresolved V gene and the rest for unknown reasons. The sample contains 55,000 to 70,000 clones, 91% of them found a single time. About 0.91% of the sample goes to the ten largest clones. Sequenced material: PBMCs. Receptors originate from a man aged 30 to 45 with colorectal cancer.

The chain's CDR3 is CASSPDRGNTIYF. Written as DNA, the CDR3 is TGTGCCAGCAGCCCTGACAGAGGAAACACCATATATTTT. The chain carries TRBV7-6 and TRBJ1-3; the D gene is possibly TRBD1 (5 bases). The V end was cut by 5 bases, the J end by 4 bases, with 9 bases between. The CDR3 length is 13 residues. Germline loops: CDR1 SGHVS, CDR2 FNYEAQ. The variable domain in full, with the rest retrieved from reference TRBV7-6 and TRBJ1-3, is GAGVSQSPRYKVTKRGQDVALRCDPISGHVSLYWYRQALGQGPEFLTYFNYEAQQDKSGLPNDRFSAERPEGSISTLTIQRTEQRDSAMYRCASSPDRGNTIYFGEGSWLTVV.

A single count supports this clone. The rearrangement uses TRBV5-6 and TRBJ1-2, with no clear D. The germline CDR1 and CDR2 sequences are SGHDT and YYEEEE. This CDR3 is 13 amino acids long. Trimming took 4 bases from V and 4 from J, leaving 11 bases between them. The CDR3 spells CASSPRIGYGYTF. CDR3 coding DNA: TGTGCCAGCAGCCCTCGGATAGGCTATGGCTACACCTTC.

The chain combines TRBV5-4 with TRBJ2-3; perhaps TRBD2 as D (6 bases). V was shortened by 0 bases and J by 4 bases, with 12 bases between the two germline ends. CDR3 length equals 15 residues. Germline V CDR1 and CDR2: SGHNT, YYREEE (reference sequence). The CDR3 DNA reads as TGTGCCAGCAGCTTGGTGCCTAGCGTCGCAGATACGCAGTATTTT. Protein product: CASSLVPSVADTQYF.

The genes are TRBV6-5 and TRBJ1-3, with no clear D. V was pared by 5 bases and J by 1 base, with 6 bases between. Germline-derived CDR1 and CDR2 are MNHEY and SVGAGI. The CDR3 contains 13 residues. In DNA form, the CDR3 reads TGTGCCAGCAGTAAAAGTTCTGGAAACACCATATATTTT. It yields the protein CASSKSSGNTIYF.

V and J are TRBV5-6 and TRBJ2-1; 7 nucleotides line up with TRBD2. Germline V gene sequence: CDR1 SGHDT, CDR2 YYEEEE. With 4 bases clipped from V and 0 bases from J, the junction kept 7 bases outside the gene matches. This CDR3 has 16 residues. CDR3 nucleotides: TGTGCCAGCAGCGCGAACGGCGGGGGCTCCTACAATGAGCAGTTCTTC. Translated: CASSANGGGSYNEQFF.

The V gene is TRBV27, the J gene TRBJ2-7; D not resolved. With 5 bases removed from V and 0 bases from J, the gap between germline ends came to 14 bases. The CDR3 runs 15 residues. CDR1 MNHEY and CDR2 SMNVEV come from the germline V gene (reference sequence). The CDR3 loop is CASSLTFRSSYEQYF. The CDR3 coding sequence is TGTGCCAGCAGTCTCACCTTCAGGAGCTCCTACGAGCAGTACTTC.

V is TRBV4-3 and J is TRBJ2-2; 9 bases map to TRBD2. Looked up from germline, CDR1 is LGHNA and CDR2 is YSLEER. This CDR3 is 22 amino acids long. With 1 base clipped from V and 1 base from J, the junction kept 19 bases outside the gene matches. The CDR3 region has the DNA TGCGCCAGCAGCCAAGTTTTAAGAGGCCTAGCGGGGAGATCGGGGAACACCGGGGAGCTGTTTTTT. Its protein product is CASSQVLRGLAGRSGNTGELFF.

The V call is TRBV20-1, the J call TRBJ1-5; D unresolved. This CDR3 is built from 12 residues. The germline V gene has CDR1 DFQATT and CDR2 SNEGSKA (reference sequence). Deletions cut 3 bases from V and 0 bases from J, with 3 bases between. CDR3 sequence: CSASLSNQPQHF. DNA for the CDR3: TGCAGTGCTAGTCTTAGCAATCAGCCCCAGCATTTT.

The chain recombines TRBV5-4 with TRBJ2-3; D perhaps matches TRBD2 (6 bases). The CDR3 covers 14 residues. Germline-derived CDR1 and CDR2 are SGHNT and YYREEE (reference sequence). V was pared by 4 bases and J by 3 bases, with 12 bases between. DNA of the CDR3: TGTGCCAGCAGCCCGGGACTTCTTACAGATACGCAGTATTTT. This encodes CASSPGLLTDTQYF.

V is TRBV4-3 and J is TRBJ1-3, with 7 positions matching TRBD1. Trimming removed 0 bases from V and 0 bases from J; junction bases left unmatched: 8. The CDR3 covers 18 residues. Germline V lookup: CDR1 LGHNA, CDR2 YSLEER. The CDR3: CASSQESRDRGSGNTIYF. As DNA, the CDR3 is TGCGCCAGCAGCCAAGAGTCCCGGGACAGAGGCTCTGGAAACACCATATATTTT.

V and J are TRBV12-2 and TRBJ2-3; TRBD2 was called by the table and not checked on the DNA. TRBV12-2 is marked as a pseudogene. The CDR3 covers 17 residues. The DNA for the CDR3 is TGTGCAAGTCGCTTAGCGTTTTCTAGCGGATGCACAGATACGCAGTATTTT. It codes for CASRLAFSSGCTDTQYF.

The chain couples TRBV19 to TRBJ1-2; 8 positions match TRBD1. Germline CDR1 reads LNHDA; CDR2 reads SQIVND (reference sequence). Unmatched junction bases numbered 4, after V lost 4 bases and J lost 3 bases. The CDR3 consists of 14 residues. The CDR3 sequence: CASSTQTGDYGYTF. The CDR3, as DNA: TGTGCCAGTAGTACCCAGACAGGGGACTATGGCTACACCTTC.

This rearrangement joins TRBV19 to TRBJ1-1; tentatively, D is TRBD1 (5 bases). V lost 6 bases and J 5 bases, leaving 13 bases between the germline ends. The CDR3 sequence is 13 residues long. Germline values: CDR1 LNHDA, CDR2 SQIVND (reference sequence). The CDR3 nucleotides read TGTGCCAGTAGCAGGGAAGTGGGGACTGAAGCTTTCTTT. It is translated as CASSREVGTEAFF.

The V and J genes are TRBV7-2 and TRBJ1-4; D possibly corresponds to TRBD1 (5 bases). From germline, CDR1 is SGHTA and CDR2 FQGNSA. The CDR3 spans 16 residues. The V gene lost 5 bases and the J gene lost 5 bases, with 18 bases spanning the gap. The CDR3 nucleotides read TGTGCCAGCAGCCCCCACCAAGACAGAATAAATGAAAAACTGTTTTTT. It specifies CASSPHQDRINEKLFF.

The chain has TRBV11-3 and TRBJ2-1; 13 nucleotides match TRBD2. This CDR3 contains 17 residues. Germline V gene sequence: CDR1 SGHNT, CDR2 YENEEA. The trim removed 5 bases at V and 4 bases at J, leaving 8 bases unmatched. CDR3 protein: CASSAGTSGASYNEQFF. CDR3 nucleotide sequence: TGTGCCAGCAGCGCCGGGACTAGCGGGGCCTCATACAATGAGCAGTTCTTC.

This clone has a single count. This chain connects TRBV15 to TRBJ1-4, with unresolved D. Germline V gene lookup returns CDR1 LNHNV and CDR2 YYDKDF (reference sequence). V lost 0 bases and J lost 7, with 12 bases in between. The CDR3 is 15 amino acids. The CDR3 bases are TGTGCCACCAGCAGAGATGTAGGGCTAGGTGAAAAACTGTTTTTT. It specifies CATSRDVGLGEKLFF.

The chain employs TRBV10-2 and TRBJ1-1, with D hard to call. This CDR3 is built from 12 residues. Trimming left V 8 bases short and J 2 bases short, with 9 bases between. Germline lookup yields CDR1 WSHSY and CDR2 SAAADI. DNA for the CDR3: TGCGCCAGCCGAGGCAGCAACACTGAAGCTTTCTTT. Translated, it gives CASRGSNTEAFF.

The rearrangement joins TRBV7-2 to TRBJ2-6; no reliable D call. V shed 1 base and J shed 2 bases, with 3 bases lying between them. CDR1 and CDR2 (germline): SGHTA, FQGNSA. The CDR3 loop spans 14 amino acids. The CDR3 sequence: CASSLVPGANVLTF. CDR3 coding DNA: TGTGCCAGCAGCTTAGTACCTGGGGCCAACGTCCTGACTTTC.

V usage is TRBV6-1 and J usage is TRBJ1-1; D unresolved. This CDR3 has 14 amino acids. V lost 2 bases and J lost 5, with 12 bases in between. The V gene's germline CDR1 is MNHNS and CDR2 SASEGT. In DNA, the CDR3 is TGTGCCAGCAGTGAAAGATATGCGGAAACTGAAGCTTTCTTT. Amino acid sequence: CASSERYAETEAFF.

The chain couples TRBV6-5 to TRBJ1-5; no clear D. The CDR3 is made up of 14 amino acids. Looked up from germline, CDR1 is MNHEY and CDR2 is SVGAGI. V was cut by 0 bases and J by 5 bases, with 8 bases left in between. CDR3 sequence: CASSYSNSHQPQHF. The CDR3 nucleotides read TGTGCCAGCAGTTACTCGAACAGCCATCAGCCCCAGCATTTT.

The chain has TRBV4-3 and TRBJ2-3; D is ambiguous. Germline CDR1 and CDR2: LGHNA and YSLEER. Trimming removed 0 bases from V and 1 base from J, with 5 bases in between. CDR3 size: 14 residues. The CDR3 reads CASSQDLGTDTQYF. CDR3 DNA: TGCGCCAGCAGCCAAGATCTGGGCACAGATACGCAGTATTTT.

A few counts support this clone. The chain recombines TRBV19 with TRBJ2-1; TRBD2 might be the D (7 bases). The germline V gene encodes CDR1 LNHDA and CDR2 SQIVND (reference sequence). V was pared by 6 bases and J by 5 bases, with 20 bases between. The length of the CDR3 is 16 residues. CDR3 amino acids: CASRPLGGGVNNEQFF. The CDR3 bases are TGTGCCAGTAGACCCTTAGGGGGGGGCGTCAACAATGAGCAGTTCTTC.

This clone occurred once. The chain joins TRBV5-4 to TRBJ1-2; the D is unclear. Germline values: CDR1 SGHNT, CDR2 YYREEE (reference sequence). This CDR3 spans 15 amino acids. Trimming took 5 bases from V and 0 from J, leaving 14 bases between them. The CDR3 sequence: CASSNPVGANYGYTF. Here the CDR3 DNA reads TGTGCCAGCAGTAACCCTGTGGGAGCTAACTATGGCTACACCTTC.

The gene calls are TRBV5-6 and TRBJ2-2; a weak D match, TRBD2 (5 bases). Germline V gene lookup returns CDR1 SGHDT and CDR2 YYEEEE. Trimming took off 4 bases at V and 1 base at J, with 17 bases between the two ends. The CDR3 sequence is 17 residues long. CDR3 loop: CASSPMGEAENTGELFF. The DNA of the CDR3 is TGTGCCAGCAGCCCGATGGGAGAAGCGGAGAACACCGGGGAGCTGTTTTTT.

The rearrangement uses TRBV5-4 and TRBJ2-5; TRBD2 aligns across 13 bases. The V and J ends lost 0 bases and 2 bases, in that order; junction bases with no gene match: 7. CDR3 size: 18 residues. The germline V gene has CDR1 SGHNT and CDR2 YYREEE (reference sequence). CDR3 nucleotide sequence: TGTGCCAGCAGCTTGGCCCCTAGACTAGCGGGGGGTCAAGAGACCCAGTACTTC. This translates into CASSLAPRLAGGQETQYF.

The chain has TRBV6-6 and TRBJ2-1, with D possibly called TRBD1 or TRBD2 (5 bases each). Germline loops: CDR1 MNHNY, CDR2 SVGAGI (reference sequence). V lost 6 bases and J lost 4, with 13 bases in between. This CDR3 has 14 residues. CDR3 amino acids: CASRQGPGYNEQFF. In nucleotides, the CDR3 is TGTGCCAGCAGGCAGGGACCTGGTTACAATGAGCAGTTCTTC.

This clone was found once. The chain is built from TRBV7-2 and TRBJ2-2; 9 nucleotides align to TRBD1. From germline, CDR1 is SGHTA and CDR2 FQGNSA. CDR3 length: 16 amino acids. Trimming cost V 5 bases and J 4 bases; bases outside gene matches: 8. This chain's CDR3 is CASSLGPGQGTGELFF. The CDR3 DNA reads as TGTGCCAGCAGCCTGGGGCCGGGACAGGGCACCGGGGAGCTGTTTTTT.

V and J are TRBV5-1 and TRBJ1-3; D remains ambiguous. Germline V lookup: CDR1 SGHRS, CDR2 YFSETQ. V was cut by 0 bases and J by 4 bases, with 14 bases left in between. CDR3 length: 16 amino acids. Here the CDR3 reads CASSLGIRAYGNTIYF. The CDR3 region has the DNA TGCGCCAGCAGCTTGGGTATTCGGGCCTACGGAAACACCATATATTTT.

This chain links TRBV7-2 with TRBJ2-1; D is unclear. V shed 0 bases and J shed 4 bases, with 10 bases lying between them. Germline loops: CDR1 SGHTA, CDR2 FQGNSA. This CDR3 is 15 amino acids long. This CDR3 is CASSLARITYNEQFF. CDR3 in DNA: TGTGCCAGCAGCTTAGCGCGGATCACTTACAATGAGCAGTTCTTC.

V usage is TRBV4-1 and J usage is TRBJ2-1, with TRBD2 identical over 9 bases. Per germline, CDR1 MGHRA and CDR2 YSYEKL. There are 16 residues in the CDR3. The ends lost 1 base at V and 6 bases at J; junction bases unmatched: 7. The CDR3 is CASSQVRGGAFNEQFF. DNA of the CDR3: TGCGCCAGCAGCCAAGTGCGCGGGGGGGCCTTCAATGAGCAGTTCTTC.

V is TRBV30 and J is TRBJ2-3; D uncertain. CDR3 length equals 11 residues. Germline CDR1 reads GTSNPN; CDR2 reads SVGIG (reference sequence). The CDR3 region is CAVSLGWAQYF. In nucleotides, the CDR3 is TGTGCTGTCTCCTTGGGCTGGGCGCAGTATTTT.